This passage covers 28 T cell receptor beta chains from one sample sequenced in a study of cytomegalovirus exposure and HLA in healthy donors. The PCR ran on 60 Vbeta and 13 Jbeta primers. The method was immunoSEQ multiplex PCR; TCRdb's version includes in-frame clones alone and lacks a portion of them. The sample has roughly 190,000 clones; roughly four fifths are singletons. The sequenced material came from PBMCs. The receptors originated from a middle-aged man in good health and CMV-seropositive.

The rearrangement uses TRBV6-5 and TRBJ2-5; TRBD2 matches at 10 bases. The CDR3 consists of 16 residues. Germline lookup yields CDR1 MNHEY and CDR2 SVGAGI. Trimming took 4 bases from V and 4 from J; bases not matched to a gene: 9. CDR3 sequence (DNA): TGTGCCAGCAGTTCCCCTGGACTAGCGGCCGGAGAGACCCAGTACTTC. This sequence encodes CASSSPGLAAGETQYF.

This chain links TRBV7-9 with TRBJ2-3, with D hard to call. The length of the CDR3 is 12 residues. The V gene's germline CDR1 is SEHNR and CDR2 FQNEAQ (reference sequence). Between the trimmed V and J ends, which lost 5 bases and 4 bases, there was a span of 7 bases. CDR3 nucleotides: TGTGCCAGCAGCCCCTCCGCAGATACGCAGTATTTT. Translated, it gives CASSPSADTQYF. The full variable domain, with the rest looked up from reference TRBV7-9 and TRBJ2-3, is DTGVSQNPRHKITKRGQNVTFRCDPISEHNRLYWYRQTLGQGPEFLTYFQNEAQLEKSRLLSDRFSAERPKGSFSTLEIQRTEQGDSAMYLCASSPSADTQYFGPGTRLTVL.

The rearrangement links TRBV27 to TRBJ2-7; possibly TRBD1 for D (5 bases). CDR1 is MNHEY, CDR2 SMNVEV, per germline (reference sequence). V was pared by 2 bases and J by 7 bases, with 12 bases between. The CDR3 totals 13 residues. The CDR3 DNA reads TGTGCCAGCAGTTTAAGTAGCAAGGGGGAGCAGTACTTC. It is translated as CASSLSSKGEQYF.

The chain has TRBV5-6 and TRBJ2-2; 7 bases match TRBD1. The length of the CDR3 is 16 residues. V shed 0 bases, J shed 0 bases, and the junction held 2 bases outside the gene matches. CDR1 SGHDT and CDR2 YYEEEE come from the germline V gene. The CDR3, as DNA: TGTGCCAGCAGCTTGGGAGGGGGCGCGAACACCGGGGAGCTGTTTTTT. This encodes CASSLGGGANTGELFF.

This chain joins TRBV29-1 and TRBJ2-7, with TRBD1 identical over 9 bases. The CDR3 sequence is 12 residues long. Looked up from germline, CDR1 is SQVTM and CDR2 is ANQGSEA. V lost 7 bases to trimming and J lost 5 bases; unmatched junction nucleotides: 6. As DNA, the CDR3 is TGCAGCGGAGGACAGGGGAACGACGAGCAGTACTTC. Amino acids: CSGGQGNDEQYF.

In this sample, this clone turned up once. V usage is TRBV10-3 and J usage is TRBJ2-7; 11 positions agree with TRBD1. Unmatched junction bases numbered 15, after V lost 9 bases and J lost 5 bases. Germline V gives CDR1 ENHRY, CDR2 SYGVKD. The length of the CDR3 is 16 residues. As DNA, the CDR3 is TGTGCCATGGCCGGACAGGGGGCAAGTTTAGTCAACGAGCAGTACTTC. Translation: CAMAGQGASLVNEQYF.

As regards this clone: The sample contains more than one DNA sequence encoding this CDR3. The rearrangement joins TRBV27 to TRBJ1-2; TRBD1 might be the D (5 bases). Trimming stripped 4 bases from V and 2 bases from J, with 5 bases between. This CDR3 spans 12 amino acids. In germline, CDR1 is MNHEY, CDR2 SMNVEV (reference sequence). The CDR3 DNA is TGTGCCAGCAGTTCAGGGAACTATGGCTACACCTTC. Its protein product is CASSSGNYGYTF.

The CDR3 DNA reads as TGTGCCAGCAGTTTATTCACAGGGGCCAGCACAGATACGCAGTATTTT. Protein sequence: CASSLFTGASTDTQYF. V and J are TRBV28 and TRBJ2-3; 7 bases map to TRBD1. V was clipped by 1 base and J by 0 bases; unmatched bases: 4. The CDR3 is 16 residues long. Germline CDR1 is MDHEN and CDR2 is SYDVKM.

The V and J genes are TRBV2 and TRBJ1-2, with 8 bases identical to TRBD1. The CDR3 consists of 14 residues. The junction had 3 bases not matched to a gene; V was cut back by 0 bases and J by 6 bases. Germline lookup yields CDR1 SNHLY and CDR2 FYNNEI. The CDR3 loop reads CASSEARTGNGYTF. As DNA, the CDR3 is TGTGCCAGCAGTGAAGCGCGGACAGGGAATGGCTACACCTTC. Using reference TRBV2 and TRBJ1-2 for the parts outside the CDR3, the full variable domain is EPEVTQTPSHQVTQMGQEVILRCVPISNHLYFYWYRQILGQKVEFLVSFYNNEISEKSEIFDDQFSVERPDGSNFTLKIRSTKLEDSAMYFCASSEARTGNGYTFGSGTRLTVV.

This clone occurred once. The gene calls are TRBV30 and TRBJ2-2, with TRBD1 matching 7 bases. The CDR3 is 16 amino acids. Per germline, CDR1 GTSNPN and CDR2 SVGIG (reference sequence). With V trimmed by 3 bases and J by 0 bases, 7 bases remained unmatched. The CDR3 DNA reads as TGTGCCTGGAGAGGGGGCTGGGCGACGAACACCGGGGAGCTGTTTTTT. Translated, it gives CAWRGGWATNTGELFF.

The chain is built from TRBV10-2 and TRBJ1-1; TRBD1 might be the D (5 bases). There are 15 residues in the CDR3. Germline CDR1 WSHSY, CDR2 SAAADI. Trimming removed 6 bases from V and 1 base from J, with 15 bases in between. The CDR3 reads CASRPGAGSNTEAFF. DNA of the CDR3: TGCGCCAGCAGACCTGGGGCGGGGTCGAACACTGAAGCTTTCTTT.

The gene calls are TRBV5-6 and TRBJ2-7; a weak D match, TRBD1 (6 bases). There are 15 residues in the CDR3. The ends were cut back, 4 bases at V and 0 bases at J, with 14 bases in the middle. The germline CDR1 and CDR2 sequences are SGHDT and YYEEEE. The CDR3 DNA reads as TGTGCCAGCAGCCCGGCGAGGGGGAGCTCCTACGAGCAGTACTTC. It translates to CASSPARGSSYEQYF.

This rearrangement joins TRBV30 to TRBJ2-7; 14 nucleotides line up with TRBD2. The germline V gene has CDR1 GTSNPN and CDR2 SVGIG (reference sequence). The CDR3 has 17 residues. With V trimmed by 1 base and J by 1 base, 6 bases remained unmatched. The chain's CDR3 is CAWSDPGLAGVSYEQYF. The CDR3 DNA reads as TGTGCCTGGAGTGATCCGGGACTAGCGGGAGTTTCCTACGAGCAGTACTTC.

In regard to this clone: This same CDR3 is encoded by further DNA sequences in the sample. The chain employs TRBV10-3 and TRBJ2-3, with 14 bases fitting TRBD2. The germline V gene encodes CDR1 ENHRY and CDR2 SYGVKD. The CDR3 consists of 17 residues. Losses at the gene ends were 3 bases for V and 6 bases for J; bases not matched to a gene: 8. The CDR3 protein is CAISDPTGLAGADTQYF. The CDR3 bases are TGTGCCATCAGTGACCCCACGGGACTAGCGGGAGCGGATACGCAGTATTTT.

In this sample, this clone turned up a few times. The V call is TRBV29-1, the J call TRBJ1-1, with 8 nucleotides matching TRBD1. This CDR3 region has 12 residues. CDR1 is SQVTM, CDR2 ANQGSEA, per germline. J lost 3 bases, V lost 7 bases, and 4 bases had no gene match. The CDR3 reads CSGNRGDTEAFF. The CDR3, as DNA: TGCAGCGGGAACAGGGGGGACACTGAAGCTTTCTTT.

This chain connects TRBV10-3 to TRBJ2-3; possibly TRBD2 for D (5 bases). The CDR3 length is 16 residues. Deletions cut 4 bases from V and 2 bases from J, with 16 bases between. Germline values: CDR1 ENHRY, CDR2 SYGVKD. Here the CDR3 reads CAISGPERTNTDTQYF. The CDR3 DNA is TGTGCCATCAGTGGGCCCGAGCGGACGAACACAGATACGCAGTATTTT.

V is TRBV11-3 and J is TRBJ2-7; maybe TRBD1 (5 bases). V lost 1 base to trimming and J lost 4 bases, with 8 bases between them. The CDR3 has 13 residues. Per the germline V gene, CDR1 is SGHNT and CDR2 is YENEEA. CDR3 sequence: CASSLGAGYEQYF. In DNA form, the CDR3 reads TGTGCCAGCAGCTTAGGGGCAGGGTACGAGCAGTACTTC.

The chain couples TRBV7-7 to TRBJ2-2; 8 nucleotides line up with TRBD2. CDR1 is SSHAT, CDR2 FNYEAQ, per germline (reference sequence). This CDR3 region has 15 residues. With 4 bases clipped from V and 4 bases from J, the junction kept 5 bases outside the gene matches. This CDR3 is CASSWVAGFTGELFF. CDR3 DNA: TGTGCCAGCAGCTGGGTAGCGGGGTTCACCGGGGAGCTGTTTTTT.

The chain carries TRBV4-1 and TRBJ2-3, with a tentative D call TRBD1 (6 bases). There are 16 residues in the CDR3. V gave up 4 bases and J gave up 2 bases, with 16 bases separating them. Looked up from germline, CDR1 is MGHRA and CDR2 is YSYEKL. In nucleotides, the CDR3 is TGCGCCAGCAGCCCTTTTACAGGGAAAGTCACAGATACGCAGTATTTT. Protein: CASSPFTGKVTDTQYF.

The chain links TRBV11-3 to TRBJ2-7; perhaps TRBD2 as D (5 bases). CDR3 length: 14 residues. Per the germline V gene, CDR1 is SGHNT and CDR2 is YENEEA. V dropped 5 bases and J dropped 4 bases, with 15 bases sitting between them. CDR3 in DNA: TGTGCCAGCAGCCCTGAGCAGCGGATATACGAGCAGTACTTC. Its translation: CASSPEQRIYEQYF.

The chain is built from TRBV2 and TRBJ2-1; 11 positions agree with TRBD2. Germline V gene lookup returns CDR1 SNHLY and CDR2 FYNNEI. The CDR3 is 16 residues long. V shed 2 bases, J shed 6 bases, and the junction held 6 bases outside the gene matches. In DNA form, the CDR3 reads TGTGCCAGCAGTGAACATGGTAGCGGGGGGGCCAATGAGCAGTTCTTC. Its translation is CASSEHGSGGANEQFF.

The V gene is TRBV15, the J gene TRBJ2-1; 7 nucleotides match TRBD2. The CDR3 is 15 amino acids. With V trimmed by 1 base and J by 4 bases, 4 bases remained unmatched. The germline V gene has CDR1 LNHNV and CDR2 YYDKDF (reference sequence). The chain's CDR3 is CATSRVPAGYNEQFF. For the CDR3, the DNA is TGTGCCACCAGCAGAGTTCCAGCGGGGTACAATGAGCAGTTCTTC.

This chain uses TRBV10-3 with TRBJ2-5, with TRBD2 as a possible D gene (6 bases). The CDR3 loop spans 15 amino acids. Trimming cost V 6 bases and J 5 bases, with 19 bases left between them. From germline, CDR1 is ENHRY and CDR2 SYGVKD. The CDR3: CAIRGTGHPRETQYF. For the CDR3, the DNA is TGTGCCATCAGGGGGACTGGGCACCCCCGGGAGACCCAGTACTTC.

The genes are TRBV4-2 and TRBJ1-2; a possible D gene is TRBD1 (5 bases). Trimming shortened V by 0 bases and J by 5 bases, and 19 bases separated the two germline ends. The CDR3 extends over 17 amino acids. Germline V gene lookup returns CDR1 LGHNA and CDR2 YNFKEQ. The CDR3 bases are TGTGCCAGCAGCCAAGAAAGCGGGGCGTCCTTCGAATATGGCTACACCTTC. Residues: CASSQESGASFEYGYTF.

The chain couples TRBV19 to TRBJ1-1, with D hard to call. V lost 3 bases, J lost 0 bases, and 11 bases lay in between. The CDR3 totals 15 residues. Looked up from germline, CDR1 is LNHDA and CDR2 is SQIVND (reference sequence). CDR3 sequence reads: CASSIRGRVNTEAFF. CDR3 bases: TGTGCCAGTAGTATCCGCGGTAGAGTGAACACTGAAGCTTTCTTT.

The chain employs TRBV7-9 and TRBJ1-2; D gene ambiguous. This CDR3 comprises 14 residues. Germline V gene lookup returns CDR1 SEHNR and CDR2 FQNEAQ (reference sequence). The ends were cut back, 1 base at V and 5 bases at J, with 11 bases in the middle. Here the CDR3 reads CASSLVPGRYGYTF. Here the CDR3 DNA reads TGTGCCAGCAGCTTAGTCCCAGGCCGGTATGGCTACACCTTC.

The chain carries TRBV5-1 and TRBJ2-6, with D perhaps TRBD2 (6 bases). V was clipped by 3 bases and J by 0 bases, with 13 bases between them. CDR3 length: 17 residues. CDR1 SGHRS and CDR2 YFSETQ come from the germline V gene. CDR3 sequence: CASSSGGRSSGANVLTF. The CDR3 bases are TGCGCCAGCAGCTCCGGGGGACGGTCCTCTGGGGCCAACGTCCTGACTTTC. The full variable domain, in which reference TRBV5-1 and TRBJ2-6 provide the parts outside the CDR3, is KAGVTQTPRYLIKTRGQQVTLSCSPISGHRSVSWYQQTPGQGLQFLFEYFSETQRNKGNFPGRFSGRQFSNSRSEMNVSTLELGDSALYLCASSSGGRSSGANVLTFGAGSRLTVL.

The CDR3 protein is CASKGHSGANVLTF. CDR3 DNA sequence: TGTGCCAGTAAGGGACACTCTGGGGCCAACGTCCTGACTTTC. The chain carries TRBV19 and TRBJ2-6; D is possibly TRBD1 (6 bases). Germline lookup yields CDR1 LNHDA and CDR2 SQIVND (reference sequence). This CDR3 contains 14 residues. V was pared by 7 bases and J by 0 bases, with 7 bases between.